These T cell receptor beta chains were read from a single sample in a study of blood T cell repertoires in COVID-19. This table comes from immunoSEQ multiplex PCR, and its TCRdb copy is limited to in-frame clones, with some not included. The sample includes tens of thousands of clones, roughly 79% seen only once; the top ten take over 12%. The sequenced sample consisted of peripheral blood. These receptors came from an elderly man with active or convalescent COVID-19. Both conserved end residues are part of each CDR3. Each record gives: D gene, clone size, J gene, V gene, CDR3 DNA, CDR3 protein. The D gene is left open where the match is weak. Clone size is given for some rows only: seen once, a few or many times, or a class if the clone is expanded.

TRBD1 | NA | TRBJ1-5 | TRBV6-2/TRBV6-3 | TGTGCCAGCAGTTCAACCGGACAGGGTAAGGACGATATCAATCAGCCCCAGCATTTT | CASSSTGQGKDDINQPQHF
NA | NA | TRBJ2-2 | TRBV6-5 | TGTGCCAGCATCCCTAGAGCGAACACCGGGGAGCTGTTTTTT | CASIPRANTGELFF
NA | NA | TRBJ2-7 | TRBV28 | TGTGCCAGCAGTCTTGGGTCGGGGGACGAGCAGTACTTC | CASSLGSGDEQYF
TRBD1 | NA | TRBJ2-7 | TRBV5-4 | TGTGCCAGCAGCCAGACAGGGGTCTACGAGCAGTACTTC | CASSQTGVYEQYF
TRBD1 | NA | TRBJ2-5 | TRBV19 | TGTGCCAGTAGTAACCCGGGACAGGGGCGCCGGGAGACCCAGTACTTC | CASSNPGQGRRETQYF
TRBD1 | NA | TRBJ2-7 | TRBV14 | TGTGCCAGCAGCCAAGGCAGGGGGTACGAGCAGTACTTC | CASSQGRGYEQYF
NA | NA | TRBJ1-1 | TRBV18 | TGTGCCAGCTCACCACTGCGGGACACTGAAGCTTTCTTT | CASSPLRDTEAFF
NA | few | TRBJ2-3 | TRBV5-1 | TGCGCCAGCAGCTTGTCCCTAGGCACAGATACGCAGTATTTT | CASSLSLGTDTQYF
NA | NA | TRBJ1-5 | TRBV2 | TGTGCCAGCAGTGACCGACTAGTTTCCAATCAGCCCCAGCATTTT | CASSDRLVSNQPQHF
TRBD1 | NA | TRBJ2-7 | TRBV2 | TGTGCCAGCCAGAGACAGGGCTCCTACGAGCAGTACTTC | CASQRQGSYEQYF
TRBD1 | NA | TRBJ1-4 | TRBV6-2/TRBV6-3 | TGTGCCAGCAGTTACTTTATGGCGGACAGGTTCAATGAAAAACTGTTTTTT | CASSYFMADRFNEKLFF
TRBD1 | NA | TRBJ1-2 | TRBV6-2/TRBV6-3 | TGTGCCAGCAGCGAACAGGGGTCCTATGGCTACACCTTC | CASSEQGSYGYTF
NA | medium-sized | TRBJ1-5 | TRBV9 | TGTGCCAGCAGCGTAGACGGGTTGAGTCAGCCCCAGCATTTT | CASSVDGLSQPQHF
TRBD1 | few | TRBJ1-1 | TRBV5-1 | TGCGCCAGCAGGAGATACAGGGGGCTTAACACTGAAGCTTTCTTT | CASRRYRGLNTEAFF
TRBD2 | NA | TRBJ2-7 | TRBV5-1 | TGCGCCAGCAGCCTAGGACTAGCGGGGCCATCAAACTACGAGCAGTACTTC | CASSLGLAGPSNYEQYF
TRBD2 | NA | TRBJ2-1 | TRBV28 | TGTGCCAGCAGTTCGGGACTAGCGGCCAAGGGTTACAATGAGCAGTTCTTC | CASSSGLAAKGYNEQFF
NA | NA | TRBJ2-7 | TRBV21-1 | TGTGCCAGCAGCAAAGATTCGAGACAGGGCTACGAGCAGTACTTC | CASSKDSRQGYEQYF
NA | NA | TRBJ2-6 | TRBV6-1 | TGTGCCAGCAGTGGCCAGGGCCCCTCTGGGGCCAACGTCCTGACTTTC | CASSGQGPSGANVLTF
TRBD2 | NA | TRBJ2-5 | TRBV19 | TGTGCCAGTAGTATCGTACCTAGCGGGGAAGAGACCCAGTACTTC | CASSIVPSGEETQYF
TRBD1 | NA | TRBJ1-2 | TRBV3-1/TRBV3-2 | TGTGCCAGCAGCGCACGGACAGGCTTCTATGGCTACACCTTC | CASSARTGFYGYTF
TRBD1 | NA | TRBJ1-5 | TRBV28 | TGTGCCAGCAGTTTAACCGGGACAGGGAGTTTTCAGCCCCAGCATTTT | CASSLTGTGSFQPQHF
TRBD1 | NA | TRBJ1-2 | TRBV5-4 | TGTGCCAGCAGCTTGGTAGGGGGCGCCTTTGGCTACACCTTC | CASSLVGGAFGYTF
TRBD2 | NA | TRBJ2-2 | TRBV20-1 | TGCAGTGCTAGTTATCGGGGGGGCACCGGGGAGCTGTTTTTT | CSASYRGGTGELFF
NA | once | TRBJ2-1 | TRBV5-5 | TGTGCCAGCAGCGGAGGGGATTTCGGTGAGCAGTTCTTC | CASSGGDFGEQFF
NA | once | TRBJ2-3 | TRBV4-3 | TGCGCCAGCAGCCAAGAAAGGAGGGGCACAGATACGCAGTATTTT | CASSQERRGTDTQYF
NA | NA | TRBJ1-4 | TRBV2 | TGTGCCAGCAGTGGGAGTCCGGGACATAGGTCAACTAATGAAAAACTGTTTTTT | CASSGSPGHRSTNEKLFF
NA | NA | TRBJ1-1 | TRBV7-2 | TGTGCCAGCAGCTTAATAACCACAGCCGAAGCTTTCTTT | CASSLITTAEAFF
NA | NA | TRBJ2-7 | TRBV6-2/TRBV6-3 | TGTGCCAGCAGTCCGGGTGAGAGTGTGGCCTACGAGCAGTACTTC | CASSPGESVAYEQYF
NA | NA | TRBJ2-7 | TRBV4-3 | TGCGCCAGCAGCCAGGCACTAGAGGGCTACGAGCAGTACTTC | CASSQALEGYEQYF
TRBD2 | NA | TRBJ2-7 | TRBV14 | TGTGCCAGCAGCCAAGCGGGAGGCATTTTCCACGAGCAGTACTTC | CASSQAGGIFHEQYF
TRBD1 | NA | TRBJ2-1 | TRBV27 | TGTGCCAGCAACCCCAGGACAGGGGTAGGTAATGAGCAGTTCTTC | CASNPRTGVGNEQFF
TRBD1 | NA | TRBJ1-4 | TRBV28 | TGTGCCAGCACCCGGGACAGAAATGAAAAACTGTTTTTT | CASTRDRNEKLFF
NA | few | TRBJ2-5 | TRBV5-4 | TGTGCCAGCAGCTTGGAAGCAAGTCGAGAGACCCAGTACTTC | CASSLEASRETQYF
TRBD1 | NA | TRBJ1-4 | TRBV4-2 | TGTGCCAGCAGCCAAGATGAGAGCCTGACAGGGTTTAATGAAAAACTGTTTTTT | CASSQDESLTGFNEKLFF
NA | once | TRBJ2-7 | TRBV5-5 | TGTGCCAGCAGCGGCACACCCTACGAGCAGTACTTC | CASSGTPYEQYF
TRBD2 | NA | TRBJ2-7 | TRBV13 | TGTGCCAGCAGCCAACGAGGCGGGGGGCTTTACGAGCAGTACTTC | CASSQRGGGLYEQYF
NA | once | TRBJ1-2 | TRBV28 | TGTGCCAGCAGTACAGTAACATCTGGCTACACCTTC | CASSTVTSGYTF
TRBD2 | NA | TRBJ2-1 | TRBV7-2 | TGTGCCAGCAGCTTTAGGACTAGTCGACATGAGCAGTTCTTC | CASSFRTSRHEQFF
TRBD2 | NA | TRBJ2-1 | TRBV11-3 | TGTGCCAGCAGCTCCCATAGCGGGAGGGATGAGCAGTTCTTC | CASSSHSGRDEQFF
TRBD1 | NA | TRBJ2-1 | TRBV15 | TGTGCCACCAGCAGCCTACAGGGGGCCAGGAGGGGTGAGCAGTTCTTC | CATSSLQGARRGEQFF
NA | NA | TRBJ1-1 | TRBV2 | TGTGCCAGCAGTGAGGAGTACACTGAAGCTTTCTTT | CASSEEYTEAFF
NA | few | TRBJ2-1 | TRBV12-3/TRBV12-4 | TGTGCCAGCAGTTTAGTGGCATACAATGAGCAGTTCTTC | CASSLVAYNEQFF
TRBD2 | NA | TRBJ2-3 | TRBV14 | TGTGCCAGCAGCCCCGCGAGCAGGGACTATCTGGCCGGAGATACGCAGTATTTT | CASSPASRDYLAGDTQYF
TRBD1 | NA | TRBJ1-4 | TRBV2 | TGTGCCAGCAGTGCCACCGGGACAGGGGATGAAAAACTGTTTTTT | CASSATGTGDEKLFF
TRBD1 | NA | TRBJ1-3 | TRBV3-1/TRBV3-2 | TGTGCCAGCAGCCTCACAGGGGGCTCTGGAAACACCATATATTTT | CASSLTGGSGNTIYF
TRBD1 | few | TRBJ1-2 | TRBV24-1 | TGTGCCACCAGTGGCTCAGGGGGCCTTGGCTATGGCTACACCTTC | CATSGSGGLGYGYTF
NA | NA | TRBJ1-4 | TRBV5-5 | TGTGCCAGCAGCTACACGCCCAGGACAACTAATGAAAAACTGTTTTTT | CASSYTPRTTNEKLFF
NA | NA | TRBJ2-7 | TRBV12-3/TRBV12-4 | TGTGCCAGCAGTTTCTTGGCTTGGGAGCAGTACTTC | CASSFLAWEQYF
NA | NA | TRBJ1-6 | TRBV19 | TGTGCCAGTAGTTGGCAGATCTATAATTCACCCCTCCACTTT | CASSWQIYNSPLHF
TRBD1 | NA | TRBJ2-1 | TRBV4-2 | TGTGCCAGCAGCCAAGGGGGACAGGGGTATGAGCAGTTCTTC | CASSQGGQGYEQFF
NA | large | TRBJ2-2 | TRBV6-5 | TGTGCCAGCAGACCCCGTGGAGGGGCGATGGGGGAGCTGTTTTTT | CASRPRGGAMGELFF
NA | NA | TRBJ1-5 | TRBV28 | TGTGCCAGCAGTCTCAATCAGCCCCAGCATTTT | CASSLNQPQHF
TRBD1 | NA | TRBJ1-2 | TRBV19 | TGTGCCAGTAAGGGACAGGGGGAGTTTGGCTACACCTTC | CASKGQGEFGYTF
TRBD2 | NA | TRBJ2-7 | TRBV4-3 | TGCGCCAGCAGCCAAGAGAGGGGAGGGTACCACGAGCAGTACTTC | CASSQERGGYHEQYF
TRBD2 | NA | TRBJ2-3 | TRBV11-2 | TGTGCCAGCAGCCTCGAGCTAGCGGGAGGGTTGGATACGCAGTATTTT | CASSLELAGGLDTQYF